A single sample gave rise to the 20 T cell receptor beta chains below, sequenced in a study of control samples from healthy donors and cancer patients. Here immunoSEQ multiplex PCR was the method, and the copy in TCRdb shows in-frame clones only, minus some. Of 45,000 to 60,000 clones in the sample, 85% to 95% were seen once. Sequences were obtained from blood. The receptors were sampled from a man aged 25-45 years in good health.

The chain has TRBV5-4 and TRBJ2-5, with no clear D. Trimming removed 1 base at V and 7 bases at J, with 14 bases between. This CDR3 contains 14 residues. The germline V gene encodes CDR1 SGHNT and CDR2 YYREEE (reference sequence). CDR3 residues: CASSLSRDGWTQYF. The CDR3 bases are TGTGCCAGCAGCTTGTCCCGAGACGGATGGACCCAGTACTTC.

The chain combines TRBV10-1 with TRBJ2-1, with no clear D. Trimming cost V 8 bases and J 6 bases, with 14 bases left between them. The CDR3 totals 13 residues. Per the germline V gene, CDR1 is WNHNN and CDR2 is SYGVQD (reference sequence). CDR3 in amino acids: CASGAHTLNEQFF. The CDR3 region has the DNA TGCGCCAGCGGCGCGCACACCCTCAATGAGCAGTTCTTC.

This chain links TRBV20-1 with TRBJ2-3; the D is unclear. CDR3 size: 11 residues. The ends were cut back, 2 bases at V and 8 bases at J, with 8 bases in the middle. Germline CDR1 DFQATT, CDR2 SNEGSKA (reference sequence). CDR3 protein: CSARLVATQYF. The CDR3 DNA reads TGCAGTGCTAGACTAGTCGCTACGCAGTATTTT.

The rearrangement uses TRBV21-1 and TRBJ2-1; the table's D call, TRBD2, was not checked against the DNA. TRBV21-1 has pseudogene status. The CDR3 sequence is 15 residues long. CDR3 loop: CASTPGLAGYNEQFF. The CDR3 DNA is TGTGCCAGCACCCCGGGACTAGCGGGATACAATGAGCAGTTCTTC.

The chain combines TRBV3-1 (or the pseudogene TRBV3-2) with TRBJ1-2; D unclear. V shed 4 bases and J shed 6 bases, with 9 bases lying between them. The CDR3 sequence is 12 residues long. Germline V lookup: CDR1 LGHDT, CDR2 YNNKEL (reference sequence). This chain's CDR3 is CASSLTRDGYTF. The CDR3 DNA reads TGTGCCAGCAGCCTAACCCGGGATGGCTACACCTTC.

This clone showed up just a few times. In the same sample, other DNA sequences code for this CDR3. The J gene is TRBJ1-6, the V gene TRBV7-9; D remains unclear. Germline CDR1 and CDR2: SEHNR and FQNEAQ (reference sequence). V lost 1 base to trimming and J lost 10 bases, with 5 bases between them. There are 12 residues in the CDR3. CDR3 in DNA: TGTGCCAGCAGCTTAGAGAGATCACCCCTCCACTTT. Protein: CASSLERSPLHF.

The chain couples TRBV6-2 or TRBV6-3 to TRBJ2-3; D may be TRBD1 (6 bases). V shed 6 bases and J shed 3 bases, with 19 bases lying between them. The CDR3 consists of 16 residues. Germline lookup yields CDR1 MNHEY and CDR2 SVGEGT. The CDR3 nucleotides read TGTGCCAGCAGACCTGAGGGGGAATCGAGGACAGATACGCAGTATTTT. Translating it yields CASRPEGESRTDTQYF.

The chain combines TRBV14 with TRBJ1-1, with D uncertain. V gave up 1 base and J gave up 8 bases, with 11 bases separating them. This CDR3 comprises 13 residues. Germline V CDR1 and CDR2: SGHDN, FVKESK. Here the CDR3 reads CASSQVGSMEAFF. The CDR3 DNA is TGTGCCAGCAGCCAAGTGGGGTCGATGGAAGCTTTCTTT. The complete variable domain, with remaining parts taken from reference TRBV14 and TRBJ1-1, reads EAGVTQFPSHSVIEKGQTVTLRCDPISGHDNLYWYRRVMGKEIKFLLHFVKESKQDESGMPNNRFLAERTGGTYSTLKVQPAELEDSGVYFCASSQVGSMEAFFGQGTRLTVV.

The gene calls are TRBV6-2 or TRBV6-3 and TRBJ1-5, with D possibly being TRBD1 (5 bases). Trimming stripped 5 bases from V and 3 bases from J, with 8 bases between. The CDR3 has 13 residues. The germline gives CDR1 MNHEY, CDR2 SVGEGT. The CDR3 DNA is TGTGCCAGCAGTAGACAGACCAATCAGCCCCAGCATTTT. This sequence encodes CASSRQTNQPQHF.

The CDR3 sequence: CASGGQYNEQFF. The CDR3 nucleotides are TGTGCCAGCGGAGGGCAGTACAATGAGCAGTTCTTC. The chain uses TRBV11-2 and TRBJ2-1; possible D gene TRBD2, 6 bases. The CDR3 length is 12 residues. Germline lookup yields CDR1 SGHAT and CDR2 FQNNGV. V was cut by 8 bases and J by 4 bases, with 9 bases left in between.

The chain uses TRBV30 and TRBJ2-1, with 11 bases aligning to TRBD2. Germline lookup yields CDR1 GTSNPN and CDR2 SVGIG (reference sequence). This CDR3 region has 16 residues. J lost 10 bases, V lost 0 bases, and 11 bases had no gene match. The CDR3, as DNA: TGTGCCTGGAGTGTGGCGGTGACTAGCGGGAAAGGGGAGCAGTTCTTC. This encodes CAWSVAVTSGKGEQFF.

V and J are TRBV1 and TRBJ2-7; the table's D gene call, TRBD2, was not cross checked with the DNA. TRBV1 is deemed a pseudogene. The CDR3 totals 17 residues. Here the CDR3 reads CTSSQRRYGGIPYEQYF. The CDR3 bases are TGCACCAGCAGCCAAAGGAGGTATGGCGGGATCCCCTACGAGCAGTACTTC.

As DNA, the CDR3 is TGTGCCAGCAGGGTCCCAGGTGGGGACTATGGCTACACCTTC. This codes for CASRVPGGDYGYTF. The chain joins TRBV2 to TRBJ1-2; D is ambiguous. Trimming pared 6 bases from V and 3 bases from J, leaving 14 bases between. The germline CDR1 and CDR2 sequences are SNHLY and FYNNEI. This CDR3 has 14 amino acids.

This chain links TRBV19 with TRBJ1-6; 7 bases line up with TRBD1. The CDR3 spans 16 residues. Per germline, CDR1 LNHDA and CDR2 SQIVND (reference sequence). With 5 bases clipped from V and 4 bases from J, the junction kept 8 bases outside the gene matches. CDR3 protein: CASSSRQGDYNSPLHF. In DNA, the CDR3 is TGTGCCAGTAGTTCGCGACAGGGCGATTATAATTCACCCCTCCACTTT.

The V call is TRBV11-2, the J call TRBJ1-2; D gene uncertain. Trimming pared 5 bases from V and 5 bases from J, leaving 21 bases between. Germline V gene lookup returns CDR1 SGHAT and CDR2 FQNNGV. This CDR3 region has 16 residues. The DNA of the CDR3 is TGTGCCAGCAGCACTTCGGTGGGCGACTTGAGTTATGGCTACACCTTC. It is translated as CASSTSVGDLSYGYTF.

The chain combines TRBV7-7 with TRBJ2-3; D might be TRBD1 (5 bases). The CDR3 spans 18 residues. Trimming took off 5 bases at V and 0 bases at J, with 21 bases between the two ends. Germline CDR1 SSHAT, CDR2 FNYEAQ (reference sequence). The CDR3: CASSPTRQGKYSTDTQYF. CDR3 in DNA: TGTGCCAGCAGCCCGACCCGGCAGGGAAAGTACAGCACAGATACGCAGTATTTT.

This clone was observed a single time. The chain couples TRBV27 to TRBJ2-1, with D possibly being TRBD2 (6 bases). CDR1 and CDR2 from the germline V gene are MNHEY and SMNVEV (reference sequence). This CDR3 region has 14 residues. V gave up 6 bases and J gave up 9 bases, with 18 bases separating them. The CDR3 loop is CASSGEAHSSEQFF. CDR3 DNA: TGTGCCAGCAGCGGGGAGGCTCACTCCTCTGAGCAGTTCTTC.

J is TRBJ1-2 and V is TRBV4-1, with D uncertain. V lost 0 bases to trimming and J lost 1 base, with 12 bases between them. CDR3 length equals 16 residues. Germline loops: CDR1 MGHRA, CDR2 YSYEKL. The CDR3 DNA follows: TGCGCCAGCAGCCAAGATCGGCAGGCGTTTAACTATGGCTACACCTTC. The encoded protein is CASSQDRQAFNYGYTF.

The chain carries TRBV19 and TRBJ2-1; D possibly corresponds to TRBD1 (6 bases). CDR3 size: 15 residues. Germline values: CDR1 LNHDA, CDR2 SQIVND (reference sequence). Trimming shortened V by 6 bases and J by 6 bases, and 18 bases separated the two germline ends. The DNA for the CDR3 is TGTGCCAGTAGCCCCCGACAGGCTATTGGCAATGAGCAGTTCTTC. It specifies CASSPRQAIGNEQFF.

The chain combines TRBV19 with TRBJ2-3, with D perhaps given as TRBD1 or TRBD2 (5 bases each). This CDR3 spans 16 amino acids. The germline V gene encodes CDR1 LNHDA and CDR2 SQIVND (reference sequence). V was trimmed by 0 bases and J by 5 bases, leaving 15 bases between them. CDR3 amino acids: CASSIDPLGVGDTQYF. The CDR3 bases are TGTGCCAGTAGTATAGATCCTTTGGGGGTTGGAGATACGCAGTATTTT.